These 9 T cell receptor beta chains came from one sample sequenced in a study of shared clonotypes between healthy human individuals. In the naive CD8 group, cells lacked CD45RO and were positively selected for CCR7, so terminally differentiated effector memory CD45RA+ cells were left out. Only in-frame clones appear in the TCRdb table, and some are missing; sequencing was by immunoSEQ multiplex PCR. The repertoire has around 2.1 million clones, around 93% of them found once; the top ten carry under 2%. Sequences were obtained from naive CD8+ T cells from PBMCs. The receptor source for this set is a man between 18 and 29 years old in good health. Some clones in this sample may be carry-over from other donors' samples.

The genes are TRBV7-2 and TRBJ2-1; 7 positions agree with TRBD1. Germline V CDR1 and CDR2: SGHTA, FQGNSA. The CDR3 spans 14 residues. J was trimmed by 9 bases and V by 5 bases; bases with no gene match: 10. CDR3 nucleotides: TGTGCCAGCAGCGAAGGGACAGCTCCTTTTGAGCAGTTCTTC. Translation gives CASSEGTAPFEQFF.

V gene TRBV5-8 combines with J gene TRBJ2-3; 8 bases agree with TRBD2. J lost 2 bases, V lost 3 bases, and 14 bases had no gene match. The germline CDR1 and CDR2 sequences are SGHTS and YDEGEE. The CDR3 is 18 residues long. CDR3 sequence: CASSSHPGGGLDTDTQYF. The CDR3 DNA reads TGTGCCAGCAGCTCCCATCCCGGGGGGGGGTTGGACACAGATACGCAGTATTTT.

The chain is built from TRBV19 and TRBJ2-1; D ambiguous. This CDR3 is 12 amino acids long. In germline, CDR1 is LNHDA, CDR2 SQIVND (reference sequence). Between the trimmed V and J ends, which lost 7 bases and 6 bases, there was a span of 10 bases. CDR3 loop: CASTATGNEQFF. CDR3 DNA: TGTGCCAGTACCGCAACCGGCAATGAGCAGTTCTTC. Supplemented by reference TRBV19 and TRBJ2-1, the full variable domain reads DGGITQSPKYLFRKEGQNVTLSCEQNLNHDAMYWYRQDPGQGLRLIYYSQIVNDFQKGDIAEGYSVSREKKESFPLTVTSAQKNPTAFYLCASTATGNEQFFGPGTRLTVL.

V usage is TRBV19 and J usage is TRBJ1-5, with D hard to call. This CDR3 spans 16 amino acids. Germline V gene data show CDR1 as LNHDA and CDR2 as SQIVND (reference sequence). The V and J ends lost 1 base and 8 bases respectively, with 18 bases between them. CDR3: CASSIAPPWVLEPQHF. Here the CDR3 DNA reads TGTGCCAGTAGTATAGCCCCCCCCTGGGTTCTGGAGCCCCAGCATTTT.

This clone showed up just once. The chain is built from TRBV28 and TRBJ2-3; D gene ambiguous. The CDR3 is 13 residues long. Germline V lookup: CDR1 MDHEN, CDR2 SYDVKM. V dropped 9 bases and J dropped 1 base, with 11 bases sitting between them. CDR3: CASARARTDTQYF. The CDR3 DNA follows: TGTGCCAGTGCAAGGGCACGCACAGATACGCAGTATTTT.

This rearrangement joins TRBV19 to TRBJ2-1; 8 bases align to TRBD2. J gave up 1 base and V 7 bases, and 6 bases lay outside the gene matches. The germline V gene encodes CDR1 LNHDA and CDR2 SQIVND (reference sequence). This CDR3 is 15 amino acids long. The CDR3 is CASTAGGTSYNEQFF. DNA for the CDR3: TGTGCCAGTACGGCGGGAGGTACGTCCTACAATGAGCAGTTCTTC.

This chain uses TRBV27 with TRBJ2-1; D possibly uses TRBD1 or TRBD2 (5 bases each). V was clipped by 3 bases and J by 6 bases, with 12 bases between them. The germline V gene has CDR1 MNHEY and CDR2 SMNVEV (reference sequence). This CDR3 comprises 14 residues. The CDR3 coding sequence is TGTGCCAGCAGTTTTTCGGGGCCAACCAATGAGCAGTTCTTC. Translated, it gives CASSFSGPTNEQFF.

About this clone: The same CDR3 also results from other DNA sequences found in this sample. The rearrangement links TRBV5-1 to TRBJ2-7; possible D gene TRBD1, 6 bases. Germline lookup yields CDR1 SGHRS and CDR2 YFSETQ. The CDR3 is made up of 12 amino acids. V lost 2 bases, J lost 5 bases, and 8 bases lay in between. CDR3 bases: TGCGCCAGCAGCTTACAGGGAAACGAGCAGTACTTC. It codes for CASSLQGNEQYF. The variable domain in full, with the rest retrieved from reference TRBV5-1 and TRBJ2-7, is KAGVTQTPRYLIKTRGQQVTLSCSPISGHRSVSWYQQTPGQGLQFLFEYFSETQRNKGNFPGRFSGRQFSNSRSEMNVSTLELGDSALYLCASSLQGNEQYFGPGTRLTVT.

This clone occurred a few times. For the CDR3, the DNA is TGTGCCAGTACTCCCACCCGGGGTGCTCATGGCTACACCTTC. Translation gives CASTPTRGAHGYTF. The chain is built from TRBV19 and TRBJ1-2; D gene ambiguous. The CDR3 is 14 residues long. V was clipped by 7 bases and J by 6 bases, with 18 bases between them. The V gene's germline CDR1 is LNHDA and CDR2 SQIVND (reference sequence).